This TCR beta chain came from a study of shared clonotypes between healthy human individuals. Background on the study: Each donor contributed plates that comprised three CD4 naive, three CD4 memory, two CD8 naive and one CD8 memory. The study's findings and limits: Generation of non-shared clonotypes was less probable than generation of clonotypes shared by all four donors. Sequencing depth was expected to affect clonotype sharing among donors.

Investigators divided CD4+ cells into CD45RA+ naive and CD45RA-negative memory subsets. With regard to this clone: Its antigen is unidentified.

Clones were read by immunoSEQ multiplex PCR, and TCRdb kept only the in-frame ones, dropping some. Here the sample spans under 1,100,000 clones, about three quarters being singletons. CDR3 size: 14 residues. V was clipped by 4 bases and J by 3 bases; unmatched bases: 6. Germline V gives CDR1 MNHEY, CDR2 SVGAGI. Sequenced: memory CD4+ T cells sorted from blood. Specified subset: CD45RA-negative fraction. V usage is TRBV6-5 and J usage is TRBJ2-7; 7 bases match TRBD1. The origin of this receptor is a man aged 18 to 35 in good health. The CDR3 spells CASSLDRAVYEQYF. The CDR3 nucleotides read TGTGCCAGCAGTTTAGACAGGGCGGTCTACGAGCAGTACTTC.